These 11 T cell receptor beta chains share one sample of origin, sequenced in a study of blood T cell repertoires in COVID-19. TCRdb's copy holds only in-frame clones and misses some; the assay was immunoSEQ multiplex PCR. The table includes a few hundred thousand clones, 89% detected once. Sequencing input: peripheral blood. These receptors were obtained from a man aged 50 or older with acute or convalescent COVID-19.

This clone was seen a handful of times. The chain joins TRBV12-3 or TRBV12-4 to TRBJ2-7; 8 bases are a match to TRBD2. The trim removed 6 bases at V and 2 bases at J, leaving 0 bases unmatched. The CDR3 runs 12 residues. The CDR3: CASSGGAYEQYF. CDR3 in DNA: TGTGCCAGCAGCGGGGGGGCCTACGAGCAGTACTTC.

V and J are TRBV20-1 and TRBJ1-1; D unresolved. The CDR3 is 14 amino acids. Germline values: CDR1 DFQATT, CDR2 SNEGSKA (reference sequence). Between the trimmed V and J ends, which lost 3 bases and 1 base, there was a span of 12 bases. The CDR3 region has the DNA TGCAGTGCTAGTCTCACCACTGGGAACACTGAAGCTTTCTTT. Translated, it gives CSASLTTGNTEAFF.

This chain uses TRBV5-4 with TRBJ2-2; D is possibly TRBD2 (5 bases). Trimming removed 1 base at V and 5 bases at J, with 6 bases between. The germline CDR1 and CDR2 sequences are SGHNT and YYREEE (reference sequence). This CDR3 has 13 residues. CDR3 residues: CASSLQRTGELFF. The CDR3 DNA sequence: TGTGCCAGCAGCTTGCAGCGGACCGGGGAGCTGTTTTTT.

The V and J genes are TRBV15 and TRBJ1-1; 9 bases align to TRBD1. There are 13 residues in the CDR3. J gave up 6 bases and V 5 bases, and 4 bases lay outside the gene matches. Looked up from germline, CDR1 is LNHNV and CDR2 is YYDKDF (reference sequence). The CDR3 DNA reads as TGTGCCACCAGCGGGGGACAGGGCCCTGAAGCTTTCTTT. It is translated as CATSGGQGPEAFF.

The rearrangement links TRBV7-9 to TRBJ1-1; 9 nucleotides agree with TRBD1. This CDR3 region has 17 residues. Unmatched junction bases numbered 10, after V lost 3 bases and J lost 2 bases. Germline lookup yields CDR1 SEHNR and CDR2 FQNEAQ (reference sequence). The CDR3 DNA sequence: TGTGCCAGCAGCTTGGGACAGGGCCGAGGCTACAACACTGAAGCTTTCTTT. Its translation: CASSLGQGRGYNTEAFF.

The chain links TRBV4-2 to TRBJ2-7; D perhaps matches TRBD1 (6 bases). Trimming stripped 0 bases from V and 7 bases from J, with 10 bases between. Germline CDR1 and CDR2: LGHNA and YNFKEQ. The CDR3 is 13 amino acids. For the CDR3, the DNA is TGTGCCAGCAGCCAAGATGGGGGCTGGGAGCAGTACTTC. It codes for CASSQDGGWEQYF.

This clone was picked up one time. V usage is TRBV5-4 and J usage is TRBJ2-5; tentative D call: TRBD2 (7 bases). The CDR3 extends over 17 amino acids. Germline CDR1 SGHNT, CDR2 YYREEE (reference sequence). V lost 3 bases and J lost 1, with 19 bases in between. The chain's CDR3 is CASSSPLGGPFQETQYF. In DNA, the CDR3 is TGTGCCAGCAGCTCCCCCCTCGGGGGGCCCTTCCAAGAGACCCAGTACTTC.

V is TRBV5-5 and J is TRBJ2-7, with D possibly TRBD2 on 7 matching bases. Germline CDR1 SGHKS, CDR2 YYEKEE (reference sequence). Deletions cut 2 bases from V and 3 bases from J, with 12 bases between. The CDR3 runs to 14 residues. In DNA, the CDR3 is TGTGCCAGCAGCTTATCGGGGGGCGACTACGAGCAGTACTTC. Translation: CASSLSGGDYEQYF. The full variable domain, rest sourced from reference TRBV5-5 and TRBJ2-7, is DAGVTQSPTHLIKTRGQQVTLRCSPISGHKSVSWYQQVLGQGPQFIFQYYEKEERGRGNFPDRFSARQFPNYSSELNVNALLLGDSALYLCASSLSGGDYEQYFGPGTRLTVT.

This chain links TRBV7-9 with TRBJ1-2, with D possibly matching TRBD1 (5 bases). Trimming took off 3 bases at V and 4 bases at J, with 15 bases between the two ends. The CDR3 has 15 residues. Germline CDR1 reads SEHNR; CDR2 reads FQNEAQ (reference sequence). DNA for the CDR3: TGTGCCAGCAGCTTCCCCCCCCAGGGAAGCTATGGCTACACCTTC. Its translation: CASSFPPQGSYGYTF. Full variable domain (outside the CDR3, taken from reference TRBV7-9 and TRBJ1-2): DTGVSQNPRHKITKRGQNVTFRCDPISEHNRLYWYRQTLGQGPEFLTYFQNEAQLEKSRLLSDRFSAERPKGSFSTLEIQRTEQGDSAMYLCASSFPPQGSYGYTFGSGTRLTVV.

This clone was found once. J is TRBJ1-6 and V is TRBV18; maybe TRBD1 (6 bases). Between the trimmed V and J ends, which lost 6 bases and 9 bases, there was a span of 24 bases. CDR1 and CDR2 (germline): KGHSH, LQKENI. There are 17 residues in the CDR3. The CDR3 protein is CASSDATQGRDSSPLHF. Written as DNA, the CDR3 is TGTGCCAGCTCTGACGCTACACAGGGCAGGGATTCTTCACCCCTCCACTTT.

This CDR3 is CASRSRDTRTLKNEKLFF. The CDR3 nucleotides are TGTGCCAGTAGATCCCGGGACACAAGGACACTCAAGAATGAAAAACTGTTTTTT. This sequence joins TRBV19 and TRBJ1-4, with D maybe TRBD1 (6 bases). The CDR3 totals 18 residues. Germline CDR1 reads LNHDA; CDR2 reads SQIVND (reference sequence). V gave up 6 bases and J gave up 5 bases, with 25 bases separating them. Using reference TRBV19 and TRBJ1-4 for the parts outside the CDR3, the full variable domain is DGGITQSPKYLFRKEGQNVTLSCEQNLNHDAMYWYRQDPGQGLRLIYYSQIVNDFQKGDIAEGYSVSREKKESFPLTVTSAQKNPTAFYLCASRSRDTRTLKNEKLFFGSGTQLSVL.